This T cell receptor beta chain was sequenced during a study of beta chain features in type 1 diabetes. Study details: Investigators examined more than 90 million sorted cells across all samples. Whole-study results and caveats: Shorter TCRB CDR3s, moderately but significantly so, marked every one of the four CD4+ subsets in Type 1 diabetes patients. PCR might pick shorter templates more often, in the same way for patients and controls.

Isolated RNA was reverse transcribed in full, so expressed TCRB transcripts were sequenced. The assay was immunoSEQ multiplex PCR, and TCRdb's table has in-frame clones only and misses some. The sample has more than 300,000 clones; about a tenth are singletons. Of note for this clone: Its antigen remains unknown.

The germline V gene encodes CDR1 MNHEY and CDR2 SMNVEV (reference sequence). The CDR3 is 14 amino acids. Trimming pared 5 bases from V and 7 bases from J, leaving 15 bases between. V gene TRBV27 combines with J gene TRBJ1-5; tentative D call: TRBD1 (6 bases). The TCR was taken from a man between 25 and 39 years old with type 1 diabetes. Input material: central memory CD4+ T cells from blood. Here the CDR3 DNA reads TGTGCCAGCAGTCCACAGGGAGGTGGGCAGCCCCAGCATTTT. Protein: CASSPQGGGQPQHF.